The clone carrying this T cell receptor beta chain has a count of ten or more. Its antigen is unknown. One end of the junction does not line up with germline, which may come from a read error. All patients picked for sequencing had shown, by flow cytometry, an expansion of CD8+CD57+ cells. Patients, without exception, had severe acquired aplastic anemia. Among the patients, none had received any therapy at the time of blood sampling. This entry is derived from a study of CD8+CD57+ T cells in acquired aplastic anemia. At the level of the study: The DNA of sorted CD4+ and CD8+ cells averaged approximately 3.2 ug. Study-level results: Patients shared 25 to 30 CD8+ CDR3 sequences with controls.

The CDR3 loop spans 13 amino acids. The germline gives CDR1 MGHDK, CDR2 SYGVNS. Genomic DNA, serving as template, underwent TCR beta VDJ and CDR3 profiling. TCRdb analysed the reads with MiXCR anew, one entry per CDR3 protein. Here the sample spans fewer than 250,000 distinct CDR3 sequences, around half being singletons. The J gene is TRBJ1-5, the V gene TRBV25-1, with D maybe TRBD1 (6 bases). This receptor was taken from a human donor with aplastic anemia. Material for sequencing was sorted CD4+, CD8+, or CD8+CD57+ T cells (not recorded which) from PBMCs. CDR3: CASSDGGNQPQHF. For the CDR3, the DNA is TGTGCCAGCAGTGACGGGGGCAACCAGCCCCAGCATTTT.